These 9 T cell receptor beta chains share one sample of origin, sequenced in a study of T cell responses to AZD1222 COVID-19 vaccine. Measured with immunoSEQ multiplex PCR; TCRdb has only the in-frame clones, and not every one. The profile shows under 150,000 clones, roughly 93% of them singletons. Sequenced material: peripheral blood, taken 28 days after the second AZD1222 dose. These receptors originate from an adult who received the AZD1222 COVID-19 vaccine.

Of note for this clone: Other DNA sequences in this specimen translate into the identical CDR3. This rearrangement joins TRBV25-1 to TRBJ1-1; D is undetermined. CDR3 length: 11 amino acids. V lost 4 bases to trimming and J lost 5 bases, with 5 bases between them. CDR1 MGHDK and CDR2 SYGVNS come from the germline V gene. The CDR3 nucleotides are TGTGCCAGCAGTGTGGGGACTGAAGCTTTCTTT. Protein sequence: CASSVGTEAFF.

The chain joins TRBV6-5 to TRBJ1-3; tentative D call: TRBD1 (6 bases). The V end was cut by 0 bases, the J end by 0 bases, with 6 bases between. CDR1 is MNHEY, CDR2 SVGAGI, per germline. The CDR3 is 15 amino acids. DNA of the CDR3: TGTGCCAGCAGTTACTCACAGGGCTCTGGAAACACCATATATTTT. Encoded protein: CASSYSQGSGNTIYF.

The chain employs TRBV11-2 and TRBJ2-7; D call uncertain. The CDR3 consists of 11 residues. V was clipped by 8 bases and J by 2 bases, with 7 bases between them. CDR1 is SGHAT, CDR2 FQNNGV, per germline. CDR3 DNA: TGTGCCAGCGCACTCACCTACGAGCAGTACTTC. It translates to CASALTYEQYF.

V gene TRBV19 combines with J gene TRBJ1-6; 9 bases map to TRBD1. Unmatched junction bases numbered 2, after V lost 3 bases and J lost 8 bases. Germline-derived CDR1 and CDR2 are LNHDA and SQIVND (reference sequence). The CDR3 covers 14 residues. For the CDR3, the DNA is TGTGCCAGTAGTATTACAGGGGGCGATTCACCCCTCCACTTT. It yields the protein CASSITGGDSPLHF.

The rearrangement links TRBV29-1 to TRBJ1-1; D call uncertain. Trimming shortened V by 2 bases and J by 3 bases, and 7 bases separated the two germline ends. Germline V gives CDR1 SQVTM, CDR2 ANQGSEA. This CDR3 comprises 12 residues. The CDR3 spells CSVEQVDTEAFF. CDR3 DNA: TGCAGCGTTGAACAGGTGGACACTGAAGCTTTCTTT.

The J gene is TRBJ1-1, the V gene TRBV5-1; TRBD1 matches at 8 bases. The ends lost 0 bases at V and 4 bases at J; junction bases unmatched: 8. Per the germline V gene, CDR1 is SGHRS and CDR2 is YFSETQ. The CDR3 contains 16 residues. CDR3 amino acids: CASSLGAGGSRTEAFF. CDR3 DNA: TGCGCCAGCAGCTTGGGGGCAGGGGGCAGTCGCACTGAAGCTTTCTTT.

The J gene is TRBJ1-2, the V gene TRBV28, with D possibly being TRBD1 (5 bases). Looked up from germline, CDR1 is MDHEN and CDR2 is SYDVKM. Deletions cut 4 bases from V and 8 bases from J, with 11 bases between. CDR3 length: 12 amino acids. Here the CDR3 DNA reads TGTGCCAGCAGTTCCCAGGGAGGAGGCTACACCTTC. Translated, it gives CASSSQGGGYTF.

The V call is TRBV6-5, the J call TRBJ1-5, with TRBD1 matching over 7 bases. V dropped 6 bases and J dropped 0; count of bases not matched to a gene: 2. The CDR3 is 14 amino acids. Germline CDR1 MNHEY, CDR2 SVGAGI. The CDR3 DNA reads TGTGCCAGCAGGACAGGGTTTAGCAATCAGCCCCAGCATTTT. Protein product: CASRTGFSNQPQHF.

V and J are TRBV6-5 and TRBJ1-2; 10 bases are shared with TRBD1. V was clipped by 5 bases and J by 4 bases; unmatched bases: 4. The CDR3 length is 14 residues. The germline gives CDR1 MNHEY, CDR2 SVGAGI. The DNA of the CDR3 is TGTGCCAGCAGTCGGACAGGGGGTGGCTATGGCTACACCTTC. Protein: CASSRTGGGYGYTF.